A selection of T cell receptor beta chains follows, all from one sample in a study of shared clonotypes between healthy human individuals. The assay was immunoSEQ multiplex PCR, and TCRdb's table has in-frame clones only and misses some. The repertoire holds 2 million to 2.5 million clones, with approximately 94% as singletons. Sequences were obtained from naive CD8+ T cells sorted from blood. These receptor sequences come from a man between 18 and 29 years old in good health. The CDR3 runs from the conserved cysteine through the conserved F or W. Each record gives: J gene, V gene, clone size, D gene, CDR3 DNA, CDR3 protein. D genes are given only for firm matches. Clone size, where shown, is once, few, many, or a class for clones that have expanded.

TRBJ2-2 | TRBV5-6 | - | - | TGTGCCAGCAGCTTGGTGCGAACAGGGCAAACCGGGGAGCTGTTTTTT | CASSLVRTGQTGELFF
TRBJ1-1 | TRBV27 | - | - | TGTGCCAGCAGCCCCAAATTTGAAGCTTTCTTT | CASSPKFEAFF
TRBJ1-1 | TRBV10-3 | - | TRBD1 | TGTGCCATCAGTGAGTCGGAGGGGGCTCGTGAAGCTTTCTTT | CAISESEGAREAFF
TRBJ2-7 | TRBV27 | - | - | TGTGCCAGCAGTTTATCAGCCGGCTACGAGCAGTACTTC | CASSLSAGYEQYF
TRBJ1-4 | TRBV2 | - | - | TGTGCCAGCGGTCGGGTTGATGAAAAACTGTTTTTT | CASGRVDEKLFF
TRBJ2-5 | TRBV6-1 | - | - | TGTGCCAGCAGAGGATCAAGTCAAGAGACCCAGTACTTC | CASRGSSQETQYF
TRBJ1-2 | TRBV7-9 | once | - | TGTGCCAGCAGCTTAGCGGCGGAACCCTATGGCTACACCTTC | CASSLAAEPYGYTF
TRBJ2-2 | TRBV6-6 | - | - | TGTGCCAGCTCCTACTCGTCCTGGATAGAGCTGTTTTTT | CASSYSSWIELFF
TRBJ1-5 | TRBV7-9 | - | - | TGTGCCACCCGCAGGGGAAGCAATCAGCCCCAGCATTTT | CATRRGSNQPQHF
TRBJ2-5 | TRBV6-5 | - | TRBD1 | TGTGCCAGCTACTCGGGACAGGGGGTCGAGACCCAGTACTTC | CASYSGQGVETQYF
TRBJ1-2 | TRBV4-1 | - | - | TGCGCCAGCAGCCCGAAAGACGGGTTCTATGGCTACACCTTC | CASSPKDGFYGYTF
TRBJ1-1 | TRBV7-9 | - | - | TGTGCCAGCAGCTTAGAAATCGGGGGGTGGACTGAAGCTTTCTTT | CASSLEIGGWTEAFF
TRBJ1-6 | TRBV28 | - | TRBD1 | TGTGCCAGCAGCCTGACAGGGCCTTCACCCCTCCACTTT | CASSLTGPSPLHF
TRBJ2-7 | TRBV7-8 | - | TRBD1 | TGTGCCAGCAGCCAGCTATCGGGACAGGGCCACGAGCAGTACTTC | CASSQLSGQGHEQYF
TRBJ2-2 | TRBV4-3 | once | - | TGCGCCAGCAGCCAAGAGGGCGGTTTGGCCGGGGAGCTGTTTTTT | CASSQEGGLAGELFF
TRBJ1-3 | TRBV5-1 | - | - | TGCGCCAGCAGCTTGGAAGCGCAGACTGGAAACACCATATATTTT | CASSLEAQTGNTIYF